Following are 31 T cell receptor beta chains from one sample sequenced in a study of cytotoxic CD8 clonotypes in ibrutinib-treated CLL. The protocol was immunoSEQ multiplex PCR, while the TCRdb copy is restricted to in-frame clones and leaves out a portion. The table has approximately 190,000 clones, approximately 70% seen once. This sample comprised PBMCs, obtained after 12 months of ibrutinib treatment. The receptors shown here come from a human donor with chronic lymphocytic leukemia.

This clone was recorded a few times. As DNA, the CDR3 is TGTGCCTGGAGTGTACAGGGGGCTGGGGCCAACGTCCTGACTTTC. Amino acid sequence: CAWSVQGAGANVLTF. This chain uses TRBV30 with TRBJ2-6, with 8 bases identical to TRBD1. The germline V gene has CDR1 GTSNPN and CDR2 SVGIG (reference sequence). The CDR3 covers 15 residues. The J segment lost 2 bases and the V segment lost 0 bases, leaving 0 bases of the junction unmatched.

The chain carries TRBV5-6 and TRBJ1-2; weak D call: TRBD1 (5 bases). Germline V gene sequence: CDR1 SGHDT, CDR2 YYEEEE. Deletions cut 4 bases from V and 6 bases from J, with 13 bases between. The CDR3 has 13 amino acids. The CDR3 nucleotides are TGTGCCAGCAGCCTGACAGCCGGTCATGGCTACACCTTC. It translates to CASSLTAGHGYTF.

The chain employs TRBV5-1 and TRBJ2-6; perhaps TRBD2 as D (5 bases). V lost 5 bases to trimming and J lost 0 bases, with 12 bases between them. Per the germline V gene, CDR1 is SGHRS and CDR2 is YFSETQ. The CDR3 runs to 16 residues. DNA of the CDR3: TGCGCCAGCAGGAGGGATCCTTCCTCTGGGGCCAACGTCCTGACTTTC. Its translation is CASRRDPSSGANVLTF.

The gene calls are TRBV28 and TRBJ2-7; TRBD2 matches 9 bases. CDR3 size: 17 residues. Germline lookup yields CDR1 MDHEN and CDR2 SYDVKM. The V and J ends lost 6 bases and 3 bases, in that order; junction bases with no gene match: 15. The CDR3 DNA follows: TGTGCCAGCAGCCCAGCCCCCTTACTAGCGGGCAGCTACGAGCAGTACTTC. Its protein product is CASSPAPLLAGSYEQYF.

V gene TRBV29-1 combines with J gene TRBJ2-2; D unclear. The CDR3 spans 13 residues. The V end lost 0 bases, the J end lost 5 bases, and 7 bases lay between the germline ends. Germline-derived CDR1 and CDR2 are SQVTM and ANQGSEA. CDR3 sequence (DNA): TGCAGCGTTGAAGATCGGCTTACCGGGGAGCTGTTTTTT. The encoded protein is CSVEDRLTGELFF.

The chain uses TRBV7-2 and TRBJ2-1; D is unresolved. Germline-derived CDR1 and CDR2 are SGHTA and FQGNSA. Trimming left V 6 bases short and J 7 bases short, with 7 bases between. The CDR3 is 11 residues long. The CDR3 sequence is CASRGLNEQFF. The CDR3 nucleotides read TGTGCCAGCAGGGGCTTGAATGAGCAGTTCTTC.

The V and J genes are TRBV6-5 and TRBJ2-3; a weak D match, TRBD1 (6 bases). Germline V CDR1 and CDR2: MNHEY, SVGAGI. Trimming left V 7 bases short and J 1 base short, with 12 bases between. The CDR3 length is 14 residues. The CDR3 DNA reads TGTGCCAGCAACTCCTGGACAGGCACAGATACGCAGTATTTT. Protein sequence: CASNSWTGTDTQYF.

The J gene is TRBJ1-3, the V gene TRBV4-1; D remains unclear. The CDR3 has 15 residues. Germline lookup yields CDR1 MGHRA and CDR2 YSYEKL. V was pared by 0 bases and J by 0 bases, with 6 bases between. CDR3 sequence reads: CASSQDTFSGNTIYF. The CDR3 region has the DNA TGCGCCAGCAGCCAAGATACGTTCTCTGGAAACACCATATATTTT.

The V call is TRBV30, the J call TRBJ2-5; 7 nucleotides match TRBD1. CDR3 length: 14 residues. Germline V gene sequence: CDR1 GTSNPN, CDR2 SVGIG (reference sequence). V trimming: 3 bases; J trimming: 1 base; junction bases outside the gene matches: 5. Here the CDR3 reads CAWSATGAQETQYF. The CDR3 region has the DNA TGTGCCTGGAGCGCCACAGGGGCCCAAGAGACCCAGTACTTC.

The rearrangement joins TRBV30 to TRBJ2-7; D uncertain. The CDR3 is 14 residues long. V shed 2 bases and J shed 1 base, with 12 bases lying between them. The germline V gene has CDR1 GTSNPN and CDR2 SVGIG (reference sequence). CDR3: CAWSSVRSSYEQYF. In DNA form, the CDR3 reads TGTGCCTGGAGTAGCGTCAGATCATCCTACGAGCAGTACTTC.

V is TRBV7-6 and J is TRBJ1-1, with no clear D. V dropped 6 bases and J dropped 1 base, with 15 bases sitting between them. The CDR3 spans 15 residues. The V gene's germline CDR1 is SGHVS and CDR2 FNYEAQ. The CDR3 loop is CASSPEPAGNTEAFF. CDR3 coding DNA: TGTGCCAGCAGTCCAGAGCCCGCTGGGAACACTGAAGCTTTCTTT.

J is TRBJ1-1 and V is TRBV30; a weak D match, TRBD1 (6 bases). This CDR3 has 14 residues. Germline V gene lookup returns CDR1 GTSNPN and CDR2 SVGIG (reference sequence). The germline V and J ends were trimmed by 4 bases and 3 bases, with 15 bases remaining between them. Here the CDR3 DNA reads TGTGCCTGGATCACCACCGGGGGCGACACTGAAGCTTTCTTT. Residues: CAWITTGGDTEAFF.

The chain is built from TRBV4-1 and TRBJ2-7; 14 nucleotides line up with TRBD2. The J segment lost 3 bases and the V segment lost 3 bases, leaving 13 bases of the junction unmatched. The CDR3 runs 19 residues. Looked up from germline, CDR1 is MGHRA and CDR2 is YSYEKL. The CDR3 protein is CASSHPGLAGGVDHYEQYF. In DNA, the CDR3 is TGCGCCAGCAGCCATCCTGGACTAGCGGGAGGAGTCGACCACTACGAGCAGTACTTC.

The chain employs TRBV6-1 and TRBJ1-2; 8 bases fit TRBD1. Germline trimming cut 4 bases from V and 7 bases from J; bases unmatched to any gene: 8. Germline V gives CDR1 MNHNS, CDR2 SASEGT. The CDR3 covers 14 residues. The CDR3 DNA is TGTGCCAGCAGTGTAGATGACAGGGGAGGTGGCTACACCTTC. This encodes CASSVDDRGGGYTF.

The V and J genes are TRBV18 and TRBJ1-4, with D unclear. The ends were cut back, 2 bases at V and 0 bases at J, with 10 bases in the middle. This CDR3 comprises 16 residues. The germline CDR1 and CDR2 sequences are KGHSH and LQKENI. CDR3 region: CASSPLGVATNEKLFF. CDR3 DNA: TGTGCCAGCTCACCATTGGGTGTTGCAACTAATGAAAAACTGTTTTTT. Variable domain in full (rest from reference TRBV18 and TRBJ1-4): NAGVMQNPRHLVRRRGQEARLRCSPMKGHSHVYWYRQLPEEGLKFMVYLQKENIIDESGMPKERFSAEFPKEGPSILRIQQVVRGDSAAYFCASSPLGVATNEKLFFGSGTQLSVL.

The chain combines TRBV5-1 with TRBJ1-2; 7 bases are shared with TRBD1. V gave up 6 bases and J gave up 8 bases; unmatched junction bases: 10. Germline V gene sequence: CDR1 SGHRS, CDR2 YFSETQ. The CDR3 is 13 residues long. CDR3 region: CASTIDREHGYTF. The CDR3 nucleotides are TGCGCCAGCACCATCGACAGGGAGCACGGCTACACCTTC. The full variable domain, with the rest looked up from reference TRBV5-1 and TRBJ1-2, is KAGVTQTPRYLIKTRGQQVTLSCSPISGHRSVSWYQQTPGQGLQFLFEYFSETQRNKGNFPGRFSGRQFSNSRSEMNVSTLELGDSALYLCASTIDREHGYTFGSGTRLTVV.

The chain links TRBV5-6 to TRBJ1-5; D remains ambiguous. This CDR3 has 14 residues. CDR1 is SGHDT and CDR2 is YYEEEE in the germline V gene. Trimming took 0 bases from V and 0 from J, leaving 4 bases between them. The CDR3 bases are TGTGCCAGCAGCTTGGGTCCTAGCAATCAGCCCCAGCATTTT. This codes for CASSLGPSNQPQHF.

The gene calls are TRBV9 and TRBJ2-7; D may be TRBD2 (6 bases). Germline lookup yields CDR1 SGDLS and CDR2 YYNGEE. Deletions cut 4 bases from V and 7 bases from J, with 15 bases between. The CDR3 consists of 13 residues. CDR3 DNA: TGTGCCAGCAGCCAGTCCCCAGGGAGGGAGCAGTACTTC. The encoded protein is CASSQSPGREQYF.

The chain combines TRBV19 with TRBJ2-1, with D unclear. V lost 6 bases, J lost 12 bases, and 15 bases lay in between. The length of the CDR3 is 12 residues. Per germline, CDR1 LNHDA and CDR2 SQIVND (reference sequence). CDR3 nucleotides: TGTGCCAGTAGGAATAGCCATTTGGGGCAGTTCTTC. It is translated as CASRNSHLGQFF.

V usage is TRBV19 and J usage is TRBJ1-2; D is ambiguous. This CDR3 spans 14 amino acids. The V end was cut by 1 base, the J end by 4 bases, with 10 bases between. The V gene's germline CDR1 is LNHDA and CDR2 SQIVND (reference sequence). The CDR3 DNA sequence: TGTGCCAGTAGTATAGGTCAGGCAGGCTATGGCTACACCTTC. It codes for CASSIGQAGYGYTF.

The chain links TRBV25-1 to TRBJ2-7; 8 bases align to TRBD2. After removal of 2 bases from V and 5 bases from J, the junction contained 2 bases not matched to a gene. This CDR3 contains 13 residues. Germline assignment: CDR1 MGHDK and CDR2 SYGVNS. CDR3 nucleotides: TGTGCCAGCAGTGAAAGACTAGCGAACGAGCAGTACTTC. It is translated as CASSERLANEQYF.

The gene calls are TRBV2 and TRBJ2-1, with D uncertain. The CDR3 totals 12 residues. In germline, CDR1 is SNHLY, CDR2 FYNNEI. V shed 9 bases and J shed 10 bases, with 16 bases lying between them. CDR3 residues: CASNLPPIEQFF. The CDR3 DNA is TGTGCCAGTAACTTGCCTCCCATCGAGCAGTTCTTC.

The chain carries TRBV2 and TRBJ1-5, with 8 bases that match TRBD1. Unmatched junction bases numbered 14, after V lost 6 bases and J lost 7 bases. The V gene's germline CDR1 is SNHLY and CDR2 FYNNEI. The CDR3 sequence is 16 residues long. The DNA of the CDR3 is TGTGCCAGCAGCGGACTTGGTGGACAGGGCCGACAGCCCCAGCATTTT. It specifies CASSGLGGQGRQPQHF.

A single count supports this clone. The chain recombines TRBV25-1 with TRBJ1-5; 8 positions match TRBD1. Germline V gene sequence: CDR1 MGHDK, CDR2 SYGVNS. The CDR3 length is 17 residues. The V segment lost 4 bases and the J segment 4 bases; nucleotides outside the gene matches: 12. CDR3 in DNA: TGTGCCAGCAGTGGAGAAAGGACAGGGTCGTGGAATCAGCCCCAGCATTTT. Residues: CASSGERTGSWNQPQHF.

The chain carries TRBV2 and TRBJ1-2; D unresolved. V was shortened by 3 bases and J by 8 bases, with 13 bases between the two germline ends. Germline V gene lookup returns CDR1 SNHLY and CDR2 FYNNEI. The CDR3 is 13 residues long. CDR3 loop: CASSDSNGRGYTF. The DNA for the CDR3 is TGTGCCAGCAGTGACTCAAATGGGCGCGGCTACACCTTC.

The rearrangement joins TRBV30 to TRBJ1-1; D possibly corresponds to TRBD1 (6 bases). The ends were cut back, 0 bases at V and 6 bases at J, with 11 bases in the middle. The CDR3 extends over 13 amino acids. Germline-derived CDR1 and CDR2 are GTSNPN and SVGIG (reference sequence). CDR3 sequence (DNA): TGTGCCTGGAGTGTACGGGGGGCGGCTGAAGCTTTCTTT. It specifies CAWSVRGAAEAFF.

V gene TRBV18 combines with J gene TRBJ2-7; D not certain. Trimming cost V 6 bases and J 5 bases, with 8 bases left between them. This CDR3 is 11 amino acids long. The germline CDR1 and CDR2 sequences are KGHSH and LQKENI. The CDR3 coding sequence is TGTGCCAGCTCGTGGTGGAACGAGCAGTACTTC. It translates to CASSWWNEQYF.

The chain recombines TRBV29-1 with TRBJ2-1, with 11 bases that match TRBD1. The V and J ends lost 5 bases and 7 bases, in that order; junction bases with no gene match: 7. The CDR3 is 14 amino acids. Germline CDR1 and CDR2: SQVTM and ANQGSEA. CDR3: CSVTGQGVGNEQFF. DNA for the CDR3: TGCAGCGTTACGGGACAGGGGGTGGGTAATGAGCAGTTCTTC.

The chain uses TRBV19 and TRBJ1-5; D unresolved. The CDR3 is 13 residues long. The germline V gene has CDR1 LNHDA and CDR2 SQIVND (reference sequence). Between the trimmed V and J ends, which lost 4 bases and 4 bases, there was a span of 8 bases. CDR3 loop: CASSRRPNQPQHF. The DNA of the CDR3 is TGTGCCAGTAGTAGGCGGCCTAATCAGCCCCAGCATTTT.

The rearrangement uses TRBV5-1 and TRBJ2-2; D may be TRBD1 (5 bases). This CDR3 has 14 amino acids. Germline V lookup: CDR1 SGHRS, CDR2 YFSETQ. Trimming left V 5 bases short and J 0 bases short, with 8 bases between. This CDR3 reads CASRTEANTGELFF. The CDR3 DNA reads as TGCGCCAGCAGGACAGAAGCGAACACCGGGGAGCTGTTTTTT.

This clone was recorded a few times. This sequence joins TRBV7-8 and TRBJ2-7; TRBD2 matches at 7 bases. V was pared by 5 bases and J by 2 bases, with 6 bases of the junction left unmatched. This CDR3 is built from 14 residues. Germline assignment: CDR1 SGHVS and CDR2 FQNEAQ. The CDR3 nucleotides are TGTGCCAGCAGCCCCGCGGCGGGGGCCTACGAGCAGTACTTC. This encodes CASSPAAGAYEQYF. The full variable domain, in which reference TRBV7-8 and TRBJ2-7 provide the parts outside the CDR3, is GAGVSQSPRYKVAKRGQDVALRCDPISGHVSLFWYQQALGQGPEFLTYFQNEAQLDKSGLPSDRFFAERPEGSVSTLKIQRTQQEDSAVYLCASSPAAGAYEQYFGPGTRLTVT.